The source of this T cell receptor beta chain is a study of T cell responses to AZD1222 COVID-19 vaccine. Study conclusions and caveats: Dominant CD4 TCR responses targeted spike regions 160-218 and 743-854. It should be noted that donors were predominantly white British and more often female, and clonal diversity was possibly underestimated. Baseline testing showed seropositivity in only six AZD1222 recipients.

Profiling relied on immunoSEQ multiplex PCR, and the TCRdb table lists in-frame clones only, not all of them. The sample carries over 85,000 clones, around nine tenths recorded once. For this clone: Its antigen remains unknown.

After removal of 5 bases from V and 5 bases from J, the junction contained 10 bases not matched to a gene. Germline values: CDR1 MGHRA, CDR2 YSYEKL. The CDR3 totals 17 residues. The gene calls are TRBV4-1 and TRBJ2-5; 14 nucleotides line up with TRBD2. The input for sequencing was peripheral blood, taken on day 0 of AZD1222 vaccination. This clonotype originated in an adult in good health. CDR3 residues: CASSTPRLAGGRETQYF. DNA of the CDR3: TGCGCCAGCAGCACTCCGAGACTAGCGGGGGGGCGGGAGACCCAGTACTTC.